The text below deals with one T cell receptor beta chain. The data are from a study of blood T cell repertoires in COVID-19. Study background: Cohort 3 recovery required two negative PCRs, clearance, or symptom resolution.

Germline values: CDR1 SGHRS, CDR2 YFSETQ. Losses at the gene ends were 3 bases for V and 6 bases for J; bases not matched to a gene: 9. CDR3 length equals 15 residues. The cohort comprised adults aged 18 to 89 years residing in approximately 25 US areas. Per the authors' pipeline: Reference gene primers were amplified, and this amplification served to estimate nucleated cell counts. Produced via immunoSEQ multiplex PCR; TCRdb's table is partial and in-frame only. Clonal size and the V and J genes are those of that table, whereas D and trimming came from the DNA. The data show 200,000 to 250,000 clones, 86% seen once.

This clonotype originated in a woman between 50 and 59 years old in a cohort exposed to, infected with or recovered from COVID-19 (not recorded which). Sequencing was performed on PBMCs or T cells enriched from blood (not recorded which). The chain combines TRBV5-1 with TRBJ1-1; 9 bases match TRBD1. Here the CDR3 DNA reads TGCGCCAGCAGCTCGACGATCGGGACAGGGCCTGAAGCTTTCTTT. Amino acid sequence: CASSSTIGTGPEAFF.